This T cell receptor beta chain is from a study of radiation and T cells in renal cell carcinoma. Germline V gene lookup returns CDR1 SGHRS and CDR2 YFSETQ. The CDR3 consists of 14 residues. Trimming left V 4 bases short and J 6 bases short, with 14 bases between. The protocol was immunoSEQ multiplex PCR, while the TCRdb copy is restricted to in-frame clones and leaves out a portion. The table lists around 100,000 clones, about 79% of them singletons. The time point was: blood 4 weeks post-SBRT, at nephrectomy. Described treatment: 15 Gy SBRT to primary tumor, nephrectomy 4 weeks later. This chain links TRBV5-1 with TRBJ1-3; no clear D. Here the sequenced sample was blood, taken from a patient whose treatment included radiotherapy and nephrectomy. The TCR sequence derives from a man in his fifties or sixties with renal cell carcinoma. The CDR3 DNA reads as TGCGCCAGCAGCCCCAACCCACCGGTAAACACCATATATTTT. This encodes CASSPNPPVNTIYF.